This TCR beta chain was observed in a study of blood T cell repertoires in COVID-19. Study-wide context: Some COVID-19 samples were acute and others convalescent; all came from the United States, Italy and Spain. The analysed material was cDNA or gDNA that came from T cells, B-cell-depleted T cells, or PBMCs.

In the source study's methods: The assay estimated nucleated cells by amplifying reference gene primers. Sequencing was performed with immunoSEQ multiplex PCR; in TCRdb, only in-frame clones are kept and a portion is missing. V and J calls and clone size come straight from that table; D and trimming were deduced from the DNA. The sample shows about 150,000 clones, 82% of them seen only once. The V and J ends lost 3 bases and 3 bases, in that order; junction bases with no gene match: 4. CDR1 and CDR2 (germline): KGHSH, LQKENI. The CDR3 length is 15 residues. The chain has TRBV18 and TRBJ1-1; TRBD1 matches 10 bases. The receptor was isolated from a human donor with acute or convalescent COVID-19. The donor label of this sample is uncertain. Sequences were obtained from peripheral blood. CDR3 in amino acids: CASSPRQGAHTEAFF. In DNA, the CDR3 is TGTGCCAGCTCACCTCGACAGGGGGCGCACACTGAAGCTTTCTTT.